The next 5 T cell receptor beta chains were all read from a single sample in a study of blood T cell repertoires in COVID-19. This table comes from immunoSEQ multiplex PCR, and its TCRdb copy is limited to in-frame clones, with some not included. The table has fewer than 130,000 clones, about 80% seen once; the top ten hold under 20%. Specimen: peripheral blood. The receptors were sampled from a woman of 80 years or more with active or convalescent COVID-19.

This chain uses TRBV5-1 with TRBJ2-1, with a possible D match to TRBD1 (6 bases). Trimming removed 4 bases from V and 3 bases from J, with 8 bases in between. This CDR3 is built from 13 residues. The germline CDR1 and CDR2 sequences are SGHRS and YFSETQ. The CDR3 nucleotides are TGCGCCAGCAGCGCGGACAGCTACAATGAGCAGTTCTTC. This gives the protein CASSADSYNEQFF.

The gene calls are TRBV14 and TRBJ2-7; D ambiguous. CDR3 size: 11 residues. Trimming cost V 2 bases and J 6 bases, with 5 bases left between them. The V gene's germline CDR1 is SGHDN and CDR2 FVKESK. The DNA for the CDR3 is TGTGCCAGCAGCCAATCCCTCGAGCAGTACTTC. It translates to CASSQSLEQYF.

This clone was detected a few times. The chain carries TRBV10-2 and TRBJ1-2; weak D call: TRBD1 (5 bases). The CDR3 extends over 14 amino acids. The germline V and J ends were trimmed by 0 bases and 3 bases, with 8 bases remaining between them. The germline gives CDR1 WSHSY, CDR2 SAAADI. DNA for the CDR3: TGCGCCAGCAGTGAGTCGTGGGGGGACTATGGCTACACCTTC. This codes for CASSESWGDYGYTF.

The gene calls are TRBV7-9 and TRBJ2-1, with D possibly TRBD2 on 6 matching bases. V lost 5 bases and J 2 bases, leaving 13 bases between the germline ends. Germline V gene lookup returns CDR1 SEHNR and CDR2 FQNEAQ (reference sequence). This CDR3 is 15 amino acids long. CDR3 residues: CASSPGGGTYNEQFF. CDR3 coding DNA: TGTGCCAGCAGCCCAGGCGGCGGGACCTACAATGAGCAGTTCTTC.

The J gene is TRBJ2-4, the V gene TRBV4-3, with 13 bases lining up with TRBD2. The J segment lost 7 bases and the V segment lost 0 bases, leaving 9 bases of the junction unmatched. The germline V gene encodes CDR1 LGHNA and CDR2 YSLEER. The CDR3 is 18 amino acids. CDR3 residues: CASSQESGQTSGRNIQYF. The CDR3 bases are TGCGCCAGCAGCCAAGAAAGTGGGCAGACTAGCGGGAGGAACATTCAGTACTTC.